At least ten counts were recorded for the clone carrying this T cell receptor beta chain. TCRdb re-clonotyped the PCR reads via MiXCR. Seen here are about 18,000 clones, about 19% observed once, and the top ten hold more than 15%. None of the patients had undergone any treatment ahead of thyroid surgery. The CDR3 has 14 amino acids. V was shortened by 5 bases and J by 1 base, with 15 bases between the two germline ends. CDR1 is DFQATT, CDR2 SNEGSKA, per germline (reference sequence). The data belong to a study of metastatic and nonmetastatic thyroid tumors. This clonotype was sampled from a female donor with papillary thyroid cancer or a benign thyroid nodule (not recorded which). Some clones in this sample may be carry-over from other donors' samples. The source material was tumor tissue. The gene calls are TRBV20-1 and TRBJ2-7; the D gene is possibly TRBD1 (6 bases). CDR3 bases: TGCAGTGCTGCCGTTGGACAGACGTCCTACGAGCAGTACTTC. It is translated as CSAAVGQTSYEQYF.